A single T cell receptor beta chain is shown here with its context. The protocol was immunoSEQ multiplex PCR, while the TCRdb copy is restricted to in-frame clones and leaves out a portion. The table lists 70,000 to 95,000 clones, about nine tenths of them singletons, with 6.2% in the top ten. This sample stems from a study of OX40 agonist ivuxolimab in advanced cancers. At the level of the study: Every 2 weeks, ivuxolimab was infused into the patients intravenously at between 0.01 and 10 mg/kg. A diagnosis of hepatocellular carcinoma, melanoma, renal cell or head and neck cancer was present in dose-escalation patients.

This receptor was identified in an adult with an advanced solid tumor such as melanoma, head and neck, liver or kidney cancer. The sample here was CD4+ or CD8+ T cells sorted from blood, taken in a trial of the OX40 agonist ivuxolimab.

The CDR3 nucleotides are TGTGCCAGCAGTTTATATGTCTCTCCTCCGGGACAGCCAGTCTATGGCTACACCTTC. This encodes CASSLYVSPPGQPVYGYTF. The rearrangement uses TRBV27 and TRBJ1-2, with 7 bases lining up with TRBD1. Trimming cost V 1 base and J 4 bases; bases outside gene matches: 18. The germline V gene has CDR1 MNHEY and CDR2 SMNVEV (reference sequence). The CDR3 extends over 19 amino acids.